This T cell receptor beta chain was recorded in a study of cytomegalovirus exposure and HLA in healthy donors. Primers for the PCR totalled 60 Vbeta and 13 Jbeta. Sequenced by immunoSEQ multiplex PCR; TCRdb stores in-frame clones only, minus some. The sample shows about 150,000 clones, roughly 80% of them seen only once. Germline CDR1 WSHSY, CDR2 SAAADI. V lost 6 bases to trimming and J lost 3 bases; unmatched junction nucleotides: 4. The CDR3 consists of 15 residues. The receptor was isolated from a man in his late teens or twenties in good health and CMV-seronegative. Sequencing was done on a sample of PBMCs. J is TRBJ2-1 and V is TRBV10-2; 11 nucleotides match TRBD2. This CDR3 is CASSLGLADYNEQFF. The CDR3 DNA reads TGCGCCAGCAGCCTGGGACTAGCGGACTACAATGAGCAGTTCTTC.